This T cell receptor (beta chain) appears in the sequencing data of a study of early T cells in non-severe SARS-CoV-2 infection. There are a few counts of this clonotype. Germline V gene lookup returns CDR1 DFQATT and CDR2 SNEGSKA (reference sequence). V trimming: 6 bases; J trimming: 0 bases; junction bases outside the gene matches: 2. This CDR3 region has 12 residues. Unique molecular identifiers were added to individual cDNA molecules. Using its own MiXCR run on the 5' RACE reads, TCRdb lists one record per CDR3 protein. The sample contains about 83,000 distinct CDR3 sequences, around 9.3% of which appear only once.

This TCR came from an adult who was a healthcare worker with PCR-confirmed SARS-CoV-2 infection or an uninfected control (not recorded which). The rearrangement joins TRBV20-1 to TRBJ2-7; TRBD2 agrees at 7 bases. Source: whole blood, taken at baseline. Here the CDR3 DNA reads TGCAGTGCCCGGACTAGCTCCTACGAGCAGTACTTC. Its translation: CSARTSSYEQYF.